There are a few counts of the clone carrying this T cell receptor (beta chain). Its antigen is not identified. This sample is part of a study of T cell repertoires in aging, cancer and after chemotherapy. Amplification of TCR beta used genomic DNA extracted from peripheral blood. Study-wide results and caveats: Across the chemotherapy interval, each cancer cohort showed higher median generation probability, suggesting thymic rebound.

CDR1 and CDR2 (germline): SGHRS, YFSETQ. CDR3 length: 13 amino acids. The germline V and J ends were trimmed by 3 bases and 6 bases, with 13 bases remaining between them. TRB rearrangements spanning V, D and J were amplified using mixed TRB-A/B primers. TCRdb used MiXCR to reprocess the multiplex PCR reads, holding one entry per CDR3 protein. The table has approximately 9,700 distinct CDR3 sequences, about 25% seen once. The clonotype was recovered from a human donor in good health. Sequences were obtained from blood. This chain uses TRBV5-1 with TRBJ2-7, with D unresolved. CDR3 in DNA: TGCGCCAGCAGCTGGCCCCCCTCCCGCGAGCAGTACTTC. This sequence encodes CASSWPPSREQYF.